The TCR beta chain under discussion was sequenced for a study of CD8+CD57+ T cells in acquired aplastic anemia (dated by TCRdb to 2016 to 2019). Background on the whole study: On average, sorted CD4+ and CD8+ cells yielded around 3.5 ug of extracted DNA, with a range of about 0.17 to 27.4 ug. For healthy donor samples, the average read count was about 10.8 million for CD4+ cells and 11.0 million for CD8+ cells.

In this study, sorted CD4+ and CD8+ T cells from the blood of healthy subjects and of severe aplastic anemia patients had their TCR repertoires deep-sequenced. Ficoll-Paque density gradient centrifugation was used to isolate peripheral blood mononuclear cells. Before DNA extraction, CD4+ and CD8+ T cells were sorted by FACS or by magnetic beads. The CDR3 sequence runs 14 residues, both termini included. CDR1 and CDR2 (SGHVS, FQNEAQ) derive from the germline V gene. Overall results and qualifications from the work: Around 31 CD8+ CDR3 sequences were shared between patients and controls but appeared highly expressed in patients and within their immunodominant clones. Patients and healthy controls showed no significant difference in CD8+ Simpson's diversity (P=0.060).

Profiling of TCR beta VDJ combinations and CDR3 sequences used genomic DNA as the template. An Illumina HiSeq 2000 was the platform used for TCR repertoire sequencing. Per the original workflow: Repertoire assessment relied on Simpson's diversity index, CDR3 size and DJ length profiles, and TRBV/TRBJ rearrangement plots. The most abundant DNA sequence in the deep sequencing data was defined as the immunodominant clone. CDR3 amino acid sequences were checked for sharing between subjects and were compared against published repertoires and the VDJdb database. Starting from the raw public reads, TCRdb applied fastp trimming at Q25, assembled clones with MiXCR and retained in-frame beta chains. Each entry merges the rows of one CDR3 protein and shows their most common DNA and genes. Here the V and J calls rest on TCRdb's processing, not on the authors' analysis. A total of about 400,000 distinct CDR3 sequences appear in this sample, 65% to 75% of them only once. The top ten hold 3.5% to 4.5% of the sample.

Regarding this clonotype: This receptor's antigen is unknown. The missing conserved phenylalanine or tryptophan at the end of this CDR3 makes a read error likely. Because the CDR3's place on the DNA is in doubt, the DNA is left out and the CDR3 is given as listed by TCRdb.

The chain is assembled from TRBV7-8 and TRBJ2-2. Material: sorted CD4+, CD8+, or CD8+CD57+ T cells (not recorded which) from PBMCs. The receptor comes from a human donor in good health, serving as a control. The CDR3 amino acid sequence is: CASSVGVADTQLFL.